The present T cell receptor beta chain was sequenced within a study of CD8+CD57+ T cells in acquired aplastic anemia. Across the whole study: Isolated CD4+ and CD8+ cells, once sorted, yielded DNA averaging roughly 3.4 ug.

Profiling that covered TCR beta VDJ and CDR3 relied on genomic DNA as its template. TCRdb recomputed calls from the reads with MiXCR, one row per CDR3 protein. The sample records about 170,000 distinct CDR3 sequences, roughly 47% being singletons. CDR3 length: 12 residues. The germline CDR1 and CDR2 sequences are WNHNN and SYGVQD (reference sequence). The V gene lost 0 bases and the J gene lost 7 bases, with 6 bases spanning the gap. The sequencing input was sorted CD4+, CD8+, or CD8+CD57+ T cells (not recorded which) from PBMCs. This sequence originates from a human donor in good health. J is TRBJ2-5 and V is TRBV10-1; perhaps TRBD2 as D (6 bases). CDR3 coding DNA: TGCGCCAGCAGTGAGTCGGGGGGGACCCAGTACTTC. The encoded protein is CASSESGGTQYF.